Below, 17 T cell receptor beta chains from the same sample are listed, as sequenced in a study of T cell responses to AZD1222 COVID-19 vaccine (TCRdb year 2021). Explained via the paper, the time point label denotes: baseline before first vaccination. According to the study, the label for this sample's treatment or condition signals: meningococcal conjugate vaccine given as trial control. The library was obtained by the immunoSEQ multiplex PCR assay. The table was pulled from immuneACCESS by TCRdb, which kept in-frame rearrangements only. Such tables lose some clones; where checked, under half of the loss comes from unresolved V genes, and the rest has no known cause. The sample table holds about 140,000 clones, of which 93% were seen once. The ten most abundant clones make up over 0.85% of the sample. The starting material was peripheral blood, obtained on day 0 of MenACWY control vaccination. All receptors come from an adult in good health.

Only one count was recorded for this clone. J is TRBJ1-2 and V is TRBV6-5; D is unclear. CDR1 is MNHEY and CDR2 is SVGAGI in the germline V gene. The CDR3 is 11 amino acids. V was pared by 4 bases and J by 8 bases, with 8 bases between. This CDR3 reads CASSSPGGYTF. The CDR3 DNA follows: TGTGCCAGCAGTTCTCCTGGAGGCTACACCTTC.

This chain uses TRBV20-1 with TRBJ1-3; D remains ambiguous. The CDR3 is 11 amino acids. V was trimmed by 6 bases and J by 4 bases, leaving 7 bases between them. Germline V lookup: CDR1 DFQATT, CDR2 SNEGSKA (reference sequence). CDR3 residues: CSAQTGNTIYF. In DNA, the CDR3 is TGCAGTGCGCAGACAGGAAACACCATATATTTT.

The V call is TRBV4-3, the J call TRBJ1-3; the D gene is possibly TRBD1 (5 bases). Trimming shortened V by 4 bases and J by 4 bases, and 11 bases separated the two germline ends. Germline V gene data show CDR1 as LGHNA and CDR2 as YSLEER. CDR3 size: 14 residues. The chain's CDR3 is CASSPQTAGNTIYF. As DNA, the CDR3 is TGCGCCAGCAGCCCTCAGACAGCAGGAAACACCATATATTTT.

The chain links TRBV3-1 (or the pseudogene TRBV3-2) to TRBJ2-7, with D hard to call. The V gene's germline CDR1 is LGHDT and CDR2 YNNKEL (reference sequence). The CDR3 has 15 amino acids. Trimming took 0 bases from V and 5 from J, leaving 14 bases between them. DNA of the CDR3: TGTGCCAGCAGCCAAGATCCAACCACATGGCACGAGCAGTACTTC. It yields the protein CASSQDPTTWHEQYF.

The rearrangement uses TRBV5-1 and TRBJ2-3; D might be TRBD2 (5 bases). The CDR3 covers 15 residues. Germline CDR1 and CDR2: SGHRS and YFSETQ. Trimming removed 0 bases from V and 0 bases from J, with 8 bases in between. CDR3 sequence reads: CASSLAGISTDTQYF. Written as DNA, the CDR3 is TGCGCCAGCAGCTTGGCCGGGATAAGCACAGATACGCAGTATTTT.

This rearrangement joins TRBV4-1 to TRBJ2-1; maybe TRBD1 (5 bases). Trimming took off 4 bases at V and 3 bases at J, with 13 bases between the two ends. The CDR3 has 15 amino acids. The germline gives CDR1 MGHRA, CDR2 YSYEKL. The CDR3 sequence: CASSPRQTYYNEQFF. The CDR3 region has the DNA TGCGCCAGCAGCCCAAGACAGACGTACTACAATGAGCAGTTCTTC.

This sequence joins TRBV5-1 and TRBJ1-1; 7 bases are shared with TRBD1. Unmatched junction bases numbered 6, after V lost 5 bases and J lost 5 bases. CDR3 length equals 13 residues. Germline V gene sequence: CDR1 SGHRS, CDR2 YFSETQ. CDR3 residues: CASRRDSGTEAFF. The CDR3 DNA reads TGCGCCAGCAGACGGGACAGTGGGACTGAAGCTTTCTTT.

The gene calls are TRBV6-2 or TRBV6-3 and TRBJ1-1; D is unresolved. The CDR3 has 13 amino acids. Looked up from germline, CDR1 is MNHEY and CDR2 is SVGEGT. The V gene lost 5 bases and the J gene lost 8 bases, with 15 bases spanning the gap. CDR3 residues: CASSVGKLTEAFF. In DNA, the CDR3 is TGTGCCAGCAGTGTCGGGAAACTTACCGAAGCTTTCTTT.

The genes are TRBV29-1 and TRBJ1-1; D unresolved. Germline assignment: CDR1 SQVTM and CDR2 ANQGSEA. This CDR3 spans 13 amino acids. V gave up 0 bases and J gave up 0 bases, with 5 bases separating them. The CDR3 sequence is CSVEDPMNTEAFF. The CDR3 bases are TGCAGCGTTGAAGATCCCATGAACACTGAAGCTTTCTTT.

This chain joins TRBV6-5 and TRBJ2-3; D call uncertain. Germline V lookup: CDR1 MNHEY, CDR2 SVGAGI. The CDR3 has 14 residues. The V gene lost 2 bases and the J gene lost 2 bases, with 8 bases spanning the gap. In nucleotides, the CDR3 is TGTGCCAGCAGTTACGAGACGGCCACAGATACGCAGTATTTT. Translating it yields CASSYETATDTQYF.

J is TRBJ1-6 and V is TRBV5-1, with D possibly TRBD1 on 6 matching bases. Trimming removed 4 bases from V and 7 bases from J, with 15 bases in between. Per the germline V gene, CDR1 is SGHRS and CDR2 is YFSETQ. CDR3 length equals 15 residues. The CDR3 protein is CASSQETGENSPLHF. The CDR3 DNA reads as TGCGCCAGCAGCCAAGAGACAGGTGAAAATTCACCCCTCCACTTT.

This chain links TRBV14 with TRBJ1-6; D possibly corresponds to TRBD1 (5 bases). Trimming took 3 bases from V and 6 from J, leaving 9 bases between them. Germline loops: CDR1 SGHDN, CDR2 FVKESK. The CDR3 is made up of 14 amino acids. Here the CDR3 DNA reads TGTGCCAGCAGCCATGGAGGGGTTAATTCACCCCTCCACTTT. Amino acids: CASSHGGVNSPLHF. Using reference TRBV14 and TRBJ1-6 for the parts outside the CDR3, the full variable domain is EAGVTQFPSHSVIEKGQTVTLRCDPISGHDNLYWYRRVMGKEIKFLLHFVKESKQDESGMPNNRFLAERTGGTYSTLKVQPAELEDSGVYFCASSHGGVNSPLHFGNGTRLTVT.

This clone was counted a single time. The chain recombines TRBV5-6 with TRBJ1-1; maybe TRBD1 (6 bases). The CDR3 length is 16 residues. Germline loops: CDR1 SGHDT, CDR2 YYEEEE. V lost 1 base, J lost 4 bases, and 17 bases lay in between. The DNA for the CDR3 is TGTGCCAGCAGCTTGTGGGCGGGGGCAAGAGGCACTGAAGCTTTCTTT. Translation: CASSLWAGARGTEAFF.

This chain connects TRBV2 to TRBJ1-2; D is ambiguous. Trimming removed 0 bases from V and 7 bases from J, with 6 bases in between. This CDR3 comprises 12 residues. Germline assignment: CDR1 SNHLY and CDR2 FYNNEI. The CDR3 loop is CASSEAGIGYTF. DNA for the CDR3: TGTGCCAGCAGTGAAGCAGGGATTGGCTACACCTTC. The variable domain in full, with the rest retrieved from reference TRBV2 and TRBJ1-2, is EPEVTQTPSHQVTQMGQEVILRCVPISNHLYFYWYRQILGQKVEFLVSFYNNEISEKSEIFDDQFSVERPDGSNFTLKIRSTKLEDSAMYFCASSEAGIGYTFGSGTRLTVV.

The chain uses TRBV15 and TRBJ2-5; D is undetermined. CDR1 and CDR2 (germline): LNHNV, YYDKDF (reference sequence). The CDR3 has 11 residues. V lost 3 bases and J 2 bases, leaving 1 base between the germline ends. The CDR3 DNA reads TGTGCCACCAGCAGGCAAGAGACCCAGTACTTC. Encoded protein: CATSRQETQYF. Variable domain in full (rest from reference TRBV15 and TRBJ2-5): DAMVIQNPRYQVTQFGKPVTLSCSQTLNHNVMYWYQQKSSQAPKLLFHYYDKDFNNEADTPDNFQSRRPNTSFCFLDIRSPGLGDTAMYLCATSRQETQYFGPGTRLLVL.

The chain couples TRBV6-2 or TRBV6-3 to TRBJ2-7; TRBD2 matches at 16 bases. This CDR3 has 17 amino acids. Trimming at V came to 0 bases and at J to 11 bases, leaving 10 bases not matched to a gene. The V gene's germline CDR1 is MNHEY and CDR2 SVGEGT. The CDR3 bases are TGTGCCAGCAGTTACTCGATTGTGTGGGGACTAGCGGGAGGGGAGTACTTC. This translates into CASSYSIVWGLAGGEYF.

The CDR3, as DNA: TGCAGTGCTAGTGGCCGGGCGAACGAGCAGTACTTC. This gives the protein CSASGRANEQYF. The chain couples TRBV20-1 to TRBJ2-7, with D unresolved. V was trimmed by 3 bases and J by 5 bases, leaving 11 bases between them. Looked up from germline, CDR1 is DFQATT and CDR2 is SNEGSKA (reference sequence). This CDR3 has 12 amino acids.